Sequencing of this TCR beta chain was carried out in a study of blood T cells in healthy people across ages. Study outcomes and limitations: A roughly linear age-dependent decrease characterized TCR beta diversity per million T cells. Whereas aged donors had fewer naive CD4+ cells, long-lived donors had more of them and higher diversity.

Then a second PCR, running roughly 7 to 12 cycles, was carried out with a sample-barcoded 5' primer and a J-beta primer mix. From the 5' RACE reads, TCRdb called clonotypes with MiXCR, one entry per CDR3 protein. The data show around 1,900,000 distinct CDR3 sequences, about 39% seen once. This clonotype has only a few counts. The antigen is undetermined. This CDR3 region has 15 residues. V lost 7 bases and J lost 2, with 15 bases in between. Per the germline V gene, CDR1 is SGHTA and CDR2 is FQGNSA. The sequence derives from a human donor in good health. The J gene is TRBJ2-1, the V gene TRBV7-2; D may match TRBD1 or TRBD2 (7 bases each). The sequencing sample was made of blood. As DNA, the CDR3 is TGTGCCAGCACCAGGGGGGGGGCTCCCTACAATGAGCAGTTCTTC. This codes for CASTRGGAPYNEQFF. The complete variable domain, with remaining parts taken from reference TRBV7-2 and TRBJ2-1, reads GAGVSQSPSNKVTEKGKDVELRCDPISGHTALYWYRQSLGQGLEFLIYFQGNSAPDKSGLPSDRFSAERTGGSVSTLTIQRTQQEDSAVYLCASTRGGAPYNEQFFGPGTRLTVL.